This TCR beta chain is drawn from a study of vaccination effects on CD4 cells after COVID-19. Generated by immunoSEQ multiplex PCR, the TCRdb table keeps only in-frame clones and is missing some. This sample has roughly 41,000 clones, with around 67% found just once. Turning to this clone: Its specificity is unknown. Other DNA sequences within the sample encode an identical CDR3.

The germline CDR1 and CDR2 sequences are MDHEN and SYDVKM. The germline V and J ends were trimmed by 2 bases and 2 bases, with 6 bases remaining between them. The CDR3 sequence is 13 residues long. Before sequencing, viral peptide pools were used by the ViraFEST assay to expand antigen-specific CD4+ T cells. It was after 10 days of culture that CD4+ T cells were isolated. The study found no prior SARS-CoV-2 infection in the vaccine recipients, who tested negative for nucleocapsid antibodies. Every well got over 1.5 million PBMC, which were grown with about 10 IU/ml IL-2 and 10 ug/ml peptides. The sequence was collected from a human donor who received a COVID-19 vaccine. The V call is TRBV28, the J call TRBJ1-2, with a tentative D call TRBD1 (6 bases). The material sequenced was CD4+ T cells from PBMCs cultured with HCoV-OC43 spike peptides, taken before COVID-19 vaccination. Subset noted: HCoV-OC43 spike overlapping peptide pool stimulation. The CDR3, as DNA: TGTGCCAGCAGTTTAGGACAGAACTATGGCTACACCTTC. This encodes CASSLGQNYGYTF.